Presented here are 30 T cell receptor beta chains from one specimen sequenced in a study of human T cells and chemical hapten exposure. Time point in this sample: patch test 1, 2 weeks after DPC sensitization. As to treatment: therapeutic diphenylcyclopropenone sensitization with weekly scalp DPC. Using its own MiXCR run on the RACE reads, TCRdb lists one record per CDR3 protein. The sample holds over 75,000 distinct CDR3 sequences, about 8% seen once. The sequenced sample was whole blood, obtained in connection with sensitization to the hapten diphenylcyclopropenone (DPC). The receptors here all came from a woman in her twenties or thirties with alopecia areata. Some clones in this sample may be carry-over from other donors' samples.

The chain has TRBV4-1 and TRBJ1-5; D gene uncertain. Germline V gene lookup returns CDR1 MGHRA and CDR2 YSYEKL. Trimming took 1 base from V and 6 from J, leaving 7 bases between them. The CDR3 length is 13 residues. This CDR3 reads CASSQVAAQPQHF. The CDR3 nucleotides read TGCGCCAGCAGCCAAGTTGCGGCTCAGCCCCAGCATTTT.

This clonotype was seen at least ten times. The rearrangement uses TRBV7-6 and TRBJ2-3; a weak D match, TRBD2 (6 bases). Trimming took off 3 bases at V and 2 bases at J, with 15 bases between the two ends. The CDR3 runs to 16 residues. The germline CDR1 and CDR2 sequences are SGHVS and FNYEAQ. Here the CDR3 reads CASSFEIAEHTDTQYF. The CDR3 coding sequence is TGTGCCAGCAGCTTTGAAATAGCGGAGCACACAGATACGCAGTATTTT.

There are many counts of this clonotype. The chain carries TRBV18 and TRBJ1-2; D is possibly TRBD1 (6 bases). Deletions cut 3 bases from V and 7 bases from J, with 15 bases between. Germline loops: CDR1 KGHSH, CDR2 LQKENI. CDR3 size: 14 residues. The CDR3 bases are TGTGCCAGCTCACCCCCAGGGGAACTGTCTGGCTACACCTTC. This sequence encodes CASSPPGELSGYTF. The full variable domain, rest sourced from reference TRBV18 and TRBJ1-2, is NAGVMQNPRHLVRRRGQEARLRCSPMKGHSHVYWYRQLPEEGLKFMVYLQKENIIDESGMPKERFSAEFPKEGPSILRIQQVVRGDSAAYFCASSPPGELSGYTFGSGTRLTVV.

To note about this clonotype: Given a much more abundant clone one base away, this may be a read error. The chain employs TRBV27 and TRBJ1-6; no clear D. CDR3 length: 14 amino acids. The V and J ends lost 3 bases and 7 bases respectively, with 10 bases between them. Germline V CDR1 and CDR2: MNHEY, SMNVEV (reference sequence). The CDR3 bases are TGTGCCAGCAGTTTTTTGACGCGGAATTCACCCCTCCACTTT. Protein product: CASSFLTRNSPLHF.

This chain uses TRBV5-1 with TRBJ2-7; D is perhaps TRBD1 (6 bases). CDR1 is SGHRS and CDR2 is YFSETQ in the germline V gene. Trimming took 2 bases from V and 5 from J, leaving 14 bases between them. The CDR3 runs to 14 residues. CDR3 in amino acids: CASSFDRGSDEQYF. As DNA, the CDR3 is TGCGCCAGCAGCTTTGATAGGGGGTCGGACGAGCAGTACTTC.

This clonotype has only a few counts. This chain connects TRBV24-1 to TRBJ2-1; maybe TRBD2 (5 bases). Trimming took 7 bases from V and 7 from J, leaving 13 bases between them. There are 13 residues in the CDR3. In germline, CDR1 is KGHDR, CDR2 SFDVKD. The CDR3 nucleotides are TGTGCCACCAGCCCCCCCCGCGGGAATGAGCAGTTCTTC. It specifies CATSPPRGNEQFF.

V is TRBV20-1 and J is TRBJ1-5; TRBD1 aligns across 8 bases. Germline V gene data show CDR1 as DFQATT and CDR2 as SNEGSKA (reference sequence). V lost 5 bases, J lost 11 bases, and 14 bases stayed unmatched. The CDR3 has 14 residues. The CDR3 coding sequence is TGCAGTGCTCAACCGGGACAGGTGAATCTAGCCCAGCATTTT. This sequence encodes CSAQPGQVNLAQHF.

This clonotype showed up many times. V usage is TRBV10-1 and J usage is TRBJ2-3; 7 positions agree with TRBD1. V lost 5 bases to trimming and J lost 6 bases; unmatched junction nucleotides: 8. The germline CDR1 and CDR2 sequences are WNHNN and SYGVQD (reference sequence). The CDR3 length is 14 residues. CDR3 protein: CASSQIRQGDTQYF. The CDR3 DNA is TGCGCCAGCAGTCAGATACGACAGGGTGATACGCAGTATTTT.

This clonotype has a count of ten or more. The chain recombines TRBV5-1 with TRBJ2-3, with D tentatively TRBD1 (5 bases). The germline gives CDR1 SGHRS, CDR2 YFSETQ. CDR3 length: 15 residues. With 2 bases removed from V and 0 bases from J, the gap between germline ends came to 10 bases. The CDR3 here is CASSLQDWSTDTQYF. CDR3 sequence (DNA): TGCGCCAGCAGCTTACAGGATTGGAGCACAGATACGCAGTATTTT.

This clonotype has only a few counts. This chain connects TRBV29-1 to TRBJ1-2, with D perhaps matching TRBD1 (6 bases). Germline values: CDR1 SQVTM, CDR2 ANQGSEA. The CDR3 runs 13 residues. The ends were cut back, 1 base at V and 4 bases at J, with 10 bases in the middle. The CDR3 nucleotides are TGCAGCGTTGAAGTGGACAGTACCTATGGCTACACCTTC. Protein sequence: CSVEVDSTYGYTF.

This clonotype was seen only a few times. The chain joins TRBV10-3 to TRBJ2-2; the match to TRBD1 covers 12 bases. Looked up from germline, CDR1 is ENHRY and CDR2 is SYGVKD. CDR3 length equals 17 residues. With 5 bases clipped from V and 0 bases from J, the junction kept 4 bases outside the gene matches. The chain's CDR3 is CAISHGTGGTNTGELFF. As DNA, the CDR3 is TGTGCCATCAGTCACGGGACAGGGGGCACGAACACCGGGGAGCTGTTTTTT.

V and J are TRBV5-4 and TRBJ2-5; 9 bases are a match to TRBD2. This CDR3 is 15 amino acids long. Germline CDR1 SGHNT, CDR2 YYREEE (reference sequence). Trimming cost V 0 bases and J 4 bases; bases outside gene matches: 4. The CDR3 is CASSLGGLAPETQYF. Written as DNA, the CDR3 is TGTGCCAGCAGCTTGGGAGGACTAGCGCCAGAGACCCAGTACTTC.

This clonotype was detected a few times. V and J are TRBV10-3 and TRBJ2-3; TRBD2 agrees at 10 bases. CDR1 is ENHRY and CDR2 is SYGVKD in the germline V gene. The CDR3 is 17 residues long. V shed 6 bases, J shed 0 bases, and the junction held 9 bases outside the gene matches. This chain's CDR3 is CAISPWTSGTSTDTQYF. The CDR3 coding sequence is TGTGCCATCAGCCCTTGGACTAGCGGTACTAGCACAGATACGCAGTATTTT.

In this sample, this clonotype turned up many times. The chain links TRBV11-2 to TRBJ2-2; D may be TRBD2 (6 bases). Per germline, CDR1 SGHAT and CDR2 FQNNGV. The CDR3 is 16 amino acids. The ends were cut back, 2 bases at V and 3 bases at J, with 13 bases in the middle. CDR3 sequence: CASSLSGRGHTGELFF. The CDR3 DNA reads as TGTGCCAGCAGCTTATCCGGGAGAGGTCACACCGGGGAGCTGTTTTTT.

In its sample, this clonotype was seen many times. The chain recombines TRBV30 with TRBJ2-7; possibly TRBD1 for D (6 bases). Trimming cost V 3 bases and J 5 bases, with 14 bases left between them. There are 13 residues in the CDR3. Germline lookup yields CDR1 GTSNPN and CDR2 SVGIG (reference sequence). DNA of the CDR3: TGTGCCTGGAGAAGGCAGGGGTCGGACGAGCAGTACTTC. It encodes CAWRRQGSDEQYF.

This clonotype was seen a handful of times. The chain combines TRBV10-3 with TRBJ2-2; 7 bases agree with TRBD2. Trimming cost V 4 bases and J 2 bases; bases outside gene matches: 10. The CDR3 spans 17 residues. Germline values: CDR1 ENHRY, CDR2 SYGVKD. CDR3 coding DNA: TGTGCCATCAGTGCCTGGACTAGACAAGAAAACACCGGGGAGCTGTTTTTT. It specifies CAISAWTRQENTGELFF.

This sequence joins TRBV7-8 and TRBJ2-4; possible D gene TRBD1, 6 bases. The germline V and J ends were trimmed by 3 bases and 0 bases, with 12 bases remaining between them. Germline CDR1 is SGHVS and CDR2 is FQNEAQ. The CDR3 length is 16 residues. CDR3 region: CASSLTTGSAKNIQYF. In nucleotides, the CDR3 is TGTGCCAGCAGCTTGACTACAGGGTCAGCCAAAAACATTCAGTACTTC.

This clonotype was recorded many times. CDR3 nucleotides: TGTGCCAGCAGTGACTCGACTAGCGGGGGCACAGATACGCAGTATTTT. This encodes CASSDSTSGGTDTQYF. This rearrangement joins TRBV6-4 to TRBJ2-3; TRBD2 aligns across 11 bases. The germline CDR1 and CDR2 sequences are MRHNA and SNTAGT. The CDR3 spans 16 residues. Unmatched junction bases numbered 0, after V lost 0 bases and J lost 1 base.

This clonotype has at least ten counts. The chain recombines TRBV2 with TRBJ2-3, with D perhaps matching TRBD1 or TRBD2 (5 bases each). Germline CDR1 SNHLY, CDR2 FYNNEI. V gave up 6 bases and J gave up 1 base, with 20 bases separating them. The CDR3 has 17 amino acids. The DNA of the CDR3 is TGTGCCAGCAGGAAAACCGTCGGGTTGGGGGGCACAGATACGCAGTATTTT. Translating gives CASRKTVGLGGTDTQYF.

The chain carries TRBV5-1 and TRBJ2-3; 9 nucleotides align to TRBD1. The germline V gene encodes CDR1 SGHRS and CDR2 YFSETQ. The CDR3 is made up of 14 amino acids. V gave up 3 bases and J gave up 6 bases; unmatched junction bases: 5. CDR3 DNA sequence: TGCGCCAGCAGCTGGGGGACAGGGCGGGATACGCAGTATTTT. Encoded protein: CASSWGTGRDTQYF.

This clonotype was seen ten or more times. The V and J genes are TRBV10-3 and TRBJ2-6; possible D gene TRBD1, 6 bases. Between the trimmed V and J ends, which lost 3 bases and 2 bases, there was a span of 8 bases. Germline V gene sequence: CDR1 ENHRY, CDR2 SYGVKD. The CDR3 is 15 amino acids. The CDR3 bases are TGTGCCATCAGTGATAGGGGGACTGGGGCCAACGTCCTGACTTTC. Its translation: CAISDRGTGANVLTF.

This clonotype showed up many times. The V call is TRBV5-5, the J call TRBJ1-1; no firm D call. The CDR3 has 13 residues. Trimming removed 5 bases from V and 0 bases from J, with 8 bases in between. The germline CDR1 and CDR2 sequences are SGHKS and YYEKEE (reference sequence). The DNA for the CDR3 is TGTGCCAGCAGGACGGACCTGAACACTGAAGCTTTCTTT. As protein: CASRTDLNTEAFF.

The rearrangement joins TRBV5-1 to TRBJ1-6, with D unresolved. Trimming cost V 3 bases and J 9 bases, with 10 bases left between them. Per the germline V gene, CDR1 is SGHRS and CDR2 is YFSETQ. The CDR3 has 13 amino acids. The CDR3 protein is CASSWPGGSPLHF. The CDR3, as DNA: TGCGCCAGCAGCTGGCCCGGAGGTTCACCCCTCCACTTT.

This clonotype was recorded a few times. This CDR3 reads CASSRDSGSGNTIYF. The CDR3 DNA sequence: TGCGCCAGCAGCCGGGACAGTGGCTCTGGAAACACCATATATTTT. The J gene is TRBJ1-3, the V gene TRBV5-1; 7 positions match TRBD1. The CDR3 is 15 amino acids. The V gene's germline CDR1 is SGHRS and CDR2 YFSETQ. With 4 bases clipped from V and 0 bases from J, the junction kept 4 bases outside the gene matches.

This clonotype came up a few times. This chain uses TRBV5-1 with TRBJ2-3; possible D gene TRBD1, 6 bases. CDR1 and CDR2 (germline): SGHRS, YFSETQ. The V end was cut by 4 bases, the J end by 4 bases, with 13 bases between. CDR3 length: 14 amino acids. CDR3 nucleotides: TGCGCCAGCAGCAAGGGGGTATCGCCAGATACGCAGTATTTT. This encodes CASSKGVSPDTQYF.

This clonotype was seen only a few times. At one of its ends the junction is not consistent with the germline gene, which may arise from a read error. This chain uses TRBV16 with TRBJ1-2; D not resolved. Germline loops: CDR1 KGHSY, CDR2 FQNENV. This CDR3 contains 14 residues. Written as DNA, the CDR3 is TGTGCCGGCAGCCAATCCCCCCAGCTCTATGGCTACACCTTC. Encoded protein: CAGSQSPQLYGYTF.

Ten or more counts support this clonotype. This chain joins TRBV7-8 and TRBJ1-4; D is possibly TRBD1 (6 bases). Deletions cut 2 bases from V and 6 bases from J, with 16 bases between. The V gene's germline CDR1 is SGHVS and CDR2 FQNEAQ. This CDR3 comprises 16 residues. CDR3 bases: TGTGCCAGCAGCTTAAGGACTTCCAGGGGTGATGAAAAACTGTTTTTT. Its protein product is CASSLRTSRGDEKLFF.

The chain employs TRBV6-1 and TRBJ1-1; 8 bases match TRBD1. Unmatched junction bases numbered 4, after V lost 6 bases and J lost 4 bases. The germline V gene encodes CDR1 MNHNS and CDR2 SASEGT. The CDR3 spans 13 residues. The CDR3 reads CASREDRATEAFF. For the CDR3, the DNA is TGTGCCAGCAGAGAGGACAGGGCCACTGAAGCTTTCTTT.

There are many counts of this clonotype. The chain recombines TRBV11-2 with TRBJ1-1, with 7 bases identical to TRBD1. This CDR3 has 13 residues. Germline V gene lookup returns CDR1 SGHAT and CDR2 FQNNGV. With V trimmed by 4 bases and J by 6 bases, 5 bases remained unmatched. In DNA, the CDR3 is TGTGCCAGCAGCTACCGACAGGGCGCTGAAGCTTTCTTT. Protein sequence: CASSYRQGAEAFF. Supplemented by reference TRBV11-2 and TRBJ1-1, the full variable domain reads EAGVAQSPRYKIIEKRQSVAFWCNPISGHATLYWYQQILGQGPKLLIQFQNNGVVDDSQLPKDRFSAERLKGVDSTLKIQPAKLEDSAVYLCASSYRQGAEAFFGQGTRLTVV.

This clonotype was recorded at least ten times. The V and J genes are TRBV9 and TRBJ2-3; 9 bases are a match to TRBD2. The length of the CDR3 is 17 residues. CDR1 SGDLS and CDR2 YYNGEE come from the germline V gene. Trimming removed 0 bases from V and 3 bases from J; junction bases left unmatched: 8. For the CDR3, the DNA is TGTGCCAGCAGCGTAGAGGGCGGGGGGGCTGTGACAGATACGCAGTATTTT. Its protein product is CASSVEGGGAVTDTQYF.